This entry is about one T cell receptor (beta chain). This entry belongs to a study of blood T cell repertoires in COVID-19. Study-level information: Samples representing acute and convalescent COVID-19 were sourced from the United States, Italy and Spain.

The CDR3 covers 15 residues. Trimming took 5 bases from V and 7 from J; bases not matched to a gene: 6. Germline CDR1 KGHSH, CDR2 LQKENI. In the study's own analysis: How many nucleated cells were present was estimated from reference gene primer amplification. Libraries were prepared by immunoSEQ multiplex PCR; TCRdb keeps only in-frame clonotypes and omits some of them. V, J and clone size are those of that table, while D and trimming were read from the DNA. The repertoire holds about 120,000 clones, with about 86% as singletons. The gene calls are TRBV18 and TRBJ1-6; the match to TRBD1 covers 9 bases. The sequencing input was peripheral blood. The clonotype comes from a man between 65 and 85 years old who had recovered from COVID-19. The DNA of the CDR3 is TGTGCCAGCTCAGCCTGGACAGGGGTCAATTCACCCCTCCACTTT. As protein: CASSAWTGVNSPLHF.